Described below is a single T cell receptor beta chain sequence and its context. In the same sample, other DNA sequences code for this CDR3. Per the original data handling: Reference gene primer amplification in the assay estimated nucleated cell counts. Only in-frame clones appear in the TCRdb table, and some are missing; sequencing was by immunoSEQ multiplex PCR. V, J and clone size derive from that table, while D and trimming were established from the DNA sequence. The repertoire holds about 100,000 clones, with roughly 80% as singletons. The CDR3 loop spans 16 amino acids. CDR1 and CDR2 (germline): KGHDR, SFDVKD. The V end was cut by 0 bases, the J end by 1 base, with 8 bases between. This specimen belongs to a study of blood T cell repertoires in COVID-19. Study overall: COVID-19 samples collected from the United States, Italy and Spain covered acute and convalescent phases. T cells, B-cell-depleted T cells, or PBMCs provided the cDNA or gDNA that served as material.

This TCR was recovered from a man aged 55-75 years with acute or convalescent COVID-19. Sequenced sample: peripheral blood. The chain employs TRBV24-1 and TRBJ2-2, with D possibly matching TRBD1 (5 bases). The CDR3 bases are TGTGCCACCAGTGATTTGGGACAAGGGAACACCGGGGAGCTGTTTTTT. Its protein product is CATSDLGQGNTGELFF.